This T cell receptor (beta chain) was observed in a study of blood T cell repertoires in COVID-19. Background on the study: COVID-19 samples from acute and convalescent phases originated in the United States, Italy and Spain.

Source study methods: By means of reference gene primer amplification, nucleated cell counts were estimated. Assay: immunoSEQ multiplex PCR; the TCRdb copy retains only in-frame clones and omits some. The D gene and trimming were derived from the DNA, and the V and J assignments and clone size from that table. This table has roughly 280,000 clones, around 84% appearing once. J was trimmed by 7 bases and V by 2 bases; bases with no gene match: 8. CDR3 length equals 16 residues. Germline CDR1 is SGHVS and CDR2 is FNYEAQ. The rearrangement joins TRBV7-6 to TRBJ2-2, with 9 bases lining up with TRBD2. Sequenced input: peripheral blood. The receptor's source is a man aged 55 to 70 with acute or convalescent COVID-19. The chain's CDR3 is CASSLNLAGFSGELFF. CDR3 sequence (DNA): TGTGCCAGCAGCTTAAACCTAGCGGGATTCAGCGGGGAGCTGTTTTTT. The full variable domain, its missing parts supplied by reference TRBV7-6 and TRBJ2-2, is GAGVSQSPRYKVTKRGQDVALRCDPISGHVSLYWYRQALGQGPEFLTYFNYEAQQDKSGLPNDRFSAERPEGSISTLTIQRTEQRDSAMYRCASSLNLAGFSGELFFGEGSRLTVL.